This entry describes one T cell receptor beta chain. This sample was taken from a study of technical replicates of blood from several donors. Generated by immunoSEQ multiplex PCR, the TCRdb table keeps only in-frame clones and is missing some. The sample holds approximately 80,000 clones, more than 95% seen once. The CDR3 sequence is 11 residues long. Trimming left V 5 bases short and J 9 bases short, with 10 bases between. Germline V CDR1 and CDR2: MDHEN, SYDVKM. The chain links TRBV28 to TRBJ2-5; no reliable D call. This clonotype was obtained from a human donor in good health. The specimen sequenced was T cells isolated from PBMCs. The CDR3: CASSPDSAQYF. The CDR3 coding sequence is TGTGCCAGCAGTCCCGACTCGGCCCAGTACTTC.